The 4 T cell receptor beta chains given below trace back to one sample, sequenced in a study of blood T cell repertoires in COVID-19. Clones were sequenced by immunoSEQ multiplex PCR, and TCRdb holds only the in-frame ones, with some missing. The table has 250,000 or so clones, approximately 89% seen once. Sequencing was performed on peripheral blood. These receptors were obtained from a woman between 40 and 55 years old who had recovered from COVID-19.

V is TRBV10-3 and J is TRBJ2-3; 7 bases match TRBD1. The CDR3 sequence is 13 residues long. Trimming took 2 bases from V and 5 from J; bases not matched to a gene: 1. In germline, CDR1 is ENHRY, CDR2 SYGVKD. The DNA for the CDR3 is TGTGCCATCAGTGAGCCAGGGGGAGATACGCAGTATTTT. Residues: CAISEPGGDTQYF.

V gene TRBV6-5 combines with J gene TRBJ1-2; 7 nucleotides agree with TRBD1. CDR1 is MNHEY and CDR2 is SVGAGI in the germline V gene. With V trimmed by 4 bases and J by 5 bases, 7 bases remained unmatched. The CDR3 length is 14 residues. CDR3 DNA sequence: TGTGCCAGCAGTTCGGCCGGGACAGTATATGGCTACACCTTC. The encoded protein is CASSSAGTVYGYTF.

The J gene is TRBJ2-4, the V gene TRBV18; perhaps TRBD2 as D (6 bases). CDR3 length: 17 amino acids. The V gene's germline CDR1 is KGHSH and CDR2 LQKENI. V dropped 0 bases and J dropped 3 bases, with 15 bases sitting between them. The CDR3 DNA reads TGTGCCAGCTCACCACCGATTCGGGAGTTTGGCAAAAACATTCAGTACTTC. Amino acid sequence: CASSPPIREFGKNIQYF.

This chain uses TRBV7-7 with TRBJ2-1; a possible D gene is TRBD2 (6 bases). CDR3 length: 14 amino acids. Germline V gene sequence: CDR1 SSHAT, CDR2 FNYEAQ (reference sequence). V was trimmed by 5 bases and J by 2 bases, leaving 10 bases between them. The CDR3 reads CASSPPGAYNEQFF. The DNA for the CDR3 is TGTGCCAGCAGCCCCCCGGGGGCCTACAATGAGCAGTTCTTC.